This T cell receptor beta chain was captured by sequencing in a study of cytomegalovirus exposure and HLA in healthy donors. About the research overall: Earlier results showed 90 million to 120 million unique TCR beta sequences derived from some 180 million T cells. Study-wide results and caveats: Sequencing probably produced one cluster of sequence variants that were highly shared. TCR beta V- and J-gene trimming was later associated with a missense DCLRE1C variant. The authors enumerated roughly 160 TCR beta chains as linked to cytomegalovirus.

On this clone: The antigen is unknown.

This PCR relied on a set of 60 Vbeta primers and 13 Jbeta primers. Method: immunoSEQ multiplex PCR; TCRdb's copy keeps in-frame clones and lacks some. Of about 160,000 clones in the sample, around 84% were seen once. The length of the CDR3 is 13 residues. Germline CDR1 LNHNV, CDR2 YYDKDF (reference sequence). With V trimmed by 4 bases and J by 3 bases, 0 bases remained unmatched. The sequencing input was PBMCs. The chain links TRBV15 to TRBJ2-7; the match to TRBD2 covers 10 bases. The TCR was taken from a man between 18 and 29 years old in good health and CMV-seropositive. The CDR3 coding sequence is TGTGCCACCAGCATAGCGGGAGGCTACGAGCAGTACTTC. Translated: CATSIAGGYEQYF.